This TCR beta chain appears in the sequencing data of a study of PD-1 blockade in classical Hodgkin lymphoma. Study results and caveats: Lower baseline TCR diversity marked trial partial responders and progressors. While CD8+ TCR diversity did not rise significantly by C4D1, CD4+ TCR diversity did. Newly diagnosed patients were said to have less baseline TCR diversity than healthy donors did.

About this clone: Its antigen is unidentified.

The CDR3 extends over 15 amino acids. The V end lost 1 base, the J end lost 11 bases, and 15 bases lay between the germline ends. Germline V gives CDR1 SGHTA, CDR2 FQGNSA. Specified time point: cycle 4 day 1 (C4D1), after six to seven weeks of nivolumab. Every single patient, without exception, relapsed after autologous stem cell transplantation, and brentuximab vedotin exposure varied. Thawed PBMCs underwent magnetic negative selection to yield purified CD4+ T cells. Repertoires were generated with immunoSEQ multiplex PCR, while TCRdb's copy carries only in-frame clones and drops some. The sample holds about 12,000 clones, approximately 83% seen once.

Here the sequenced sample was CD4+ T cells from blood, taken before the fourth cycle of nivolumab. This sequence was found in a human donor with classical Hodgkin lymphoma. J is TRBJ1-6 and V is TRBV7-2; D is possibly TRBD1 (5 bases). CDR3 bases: TGTGCCAGCAGCTTAGAGTGGCAGGGAAGGCCACCCCTCCACTTT. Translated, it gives CASSLEWQGRPPLHF.